Below, 16 T cell receptor beta chains from the same sample are listed, as sequenced in a study of blood T cell repertoires in COVID-19. The data were produced by immunoSEQ multiplex PCR, yet TCRdb's version contains in-frame clones alone and is incomplete. The table lists approximately 200,000 clones, approximately 85% of them singletons. Material for sequencing was PBMCs or T cells enriched from blood (not recorded which). The receptors were gathered from a middle-aged man who had recovered from COVID-19.

This sequence joins TRBV6-5 and TRBJ2-7; TRBD1 matches at 7 bases. Germline V CDR1 and CDR2: MNHEY, SVGAGI. V shed 6 bases and J 5 bases; nucleotides not matched to a gene: 10. CDR3 size: 14 residues. The CDR3 loop reads CASRSRQGSDEQYF. The CDR3 DNA reads as TGTGCCAGCAGGTCTCGACAGGGTTCCGACGAGCAGTACTTC.

V usage is TRBV18 and J usage is TRBJ2-5, with TRBD2 identical over 10 bases. This CDR3 spans 17 amino acids. CDR1 and CDR2 from the germline V gene are KGHSH and LQKENI. The V and J ends lost 1 base and 5 bases, in that order; junction bases with no gene match: 10. The CDR3 DNA reads TGTGCCAGCTCACCACTCGGAGGAAGCGGGAGGGTTGAGACCCAGTACTTC. Its translation is CASSPLGGSGRVETQYF.

CDR3 nucleotides: TGCGCCAGCAGCCAAGATCGAGGGCAATACCAGCCCCAGCATTTT. It translates to CASSQDRGQYQPQHF. V is TRBV4-3 and J is TRBJ1-5; D gene uncertain. V lost 0 bases and J 7 bases, leaving 13 bases between the germline ends. Per germline, CDR1 LGHNA and CDR2 YSLEER. This CDR3 spans 15 amino acids.

This chain links TRBV7-2 with TRBJ2-2, with 11 bases that match TRBD2. Germline V lookup: CDR1 SGHTA, CDR2 FQGNSA. J was trimmed by 6 bases and V by 3 bases; bases with no gene match: 0. The CDR3 loop spans 14 amino acids. CDR3 DNA: TGTGCCAGCAGCTTTAGCGGGAGGGCCGGGGAGCTGTTTTTT. Its translation is CASSFSGRAGELFF. Full variable domain (remainder filled in from reference TRBV7-2 and TRBJ2-2): GAGVSQSPSNKVTEKGKDVELRCDPISGHTALYWYRQSLGQGLEFLIYFQGNSAPDKSGLPSDRFSAERTGGSVSTLTIQRTQQEDSAVYLCASSFSGRAGELFFGEGSRLTVL.

This clone came up many times. V gene TRBV5-5 combines with J gene TRBJ1-5, with 7 positions matching TRBD1. Germline assignment: CDR1 SGHKS and CDR2 YYEKEE (reference sequence). The J segment lost 9 bases and the V segment lost 3 bases, leaving 6 bases of the junction unmatched. The CDR3 covers 13 residues. The CDR3 DNA sequence: TGTGCCAGCAGCTCTGACAGGGAATCGCCCCAGCATTTT. Amino acids: CASSSDRESPQHF.

V gene TRBV29-1 combines with J gene TRBJ2-1, with D maybe TRBD1 (7 bases). This CDR3 comprises 13 residues. V shed 4 bases and J shed 6 bases, with 13 bases lying between them. Germline CDR1 SQVTM, CDR2 ANQGSEA. The CDR3 loop is CSVVPGGGNEQFF. In DNA form, the CDR3 reads TGCAGCGTTGTCCCAGGGGGAGGCAATGAGCAGTTCTTC.

This clone was recorded only once. The V gene is TRBV5-1, the J gene TRBJ1-4, with D unclear. Germline V gene lookup returns CDR1 SGHRS and CDR2 YFSETQ. Between the trimmed V and J ends, which lost 4 bases and 6 bases, there was a span of 10 bases. This CDR3 spans 13 amino acids. The CDR3 bases are TGCGCCAGCAGCCTGGGGAGTTATGAAAAACTGTTTTTT. Amino acids: CASSLGSYEKLFF.

The genes are TRBV7-8 and TRBJ1-6; a weak D match, TRBD1 (5 bases). Per germline, CDR1 SGHVS and CDR2 FQNEAQ. The CDR3 sequence is 17 residues long. Trimming pared 5 bases from V and 5 bases from J, leaving 19 bases between. The CDR3 sequence: CASSLLDGGLNNSPLHF. DNA of the CDR3: TGTGCCAGCAGCCTCCTCGACGGGGGTTTGAATAATTCACCCCTCCACTTT.

The chain combines TRBV19 with TRBJ2-3, with D uncertain. With 5 bases removed from V and 3 bases from J, the gap between germline ends came to 12 bases. Germline CDR1 reads LNHDA; CDR2 reads SQIVND (reference sequence). This CDR3 contains 14 residues. The DNA for the CDR3 is TGTGCCAGTAGTCCCCGCGTCGAAACAGATACGCAGTATTTT. This gives the protein CASSPRVETDTQYF.

V usage is TRBV6-5 and J usage is TRBJ1-6, with D perhaps TRBD1 (6 bases). Germline CDR1 reads MNHEY; CDR2 reads SVGAGI. The CDR3 runs to 14 residues. With 6 bases removed from V and 5 bases from J, the gap between germline ends came to 11 bases. This CDR3 is CASRRRQDNSPLHF. The CDR3 region has the DNA TGTGCCAGCAGGCGTCGACAGGATAATTCACCCCTCCACTTT.

The gene calls are TRBV10-3 and TRBJ1-1; possibly TRBD1 for D (6 bases). Germline values: CDR1 ENHRY, CDR2 SYGVKD. V shed 7 bases and J shed 1 base, with 10 bases lying between them. The CDR3 is 13 residues long. The CDR3 is CAITRQENTEAFF. CDR3 nucleotides: TGTGCCATCACCCGACAGGAGAACACTGAAGCTTTCTTT.

The genes are TRBV7-2 and TRBJ2-3, with 7 bases identical to TRBD1. The ends lost 4 bases at V and 3 bases at J; junction bases unmatched: 4. The V gene's germline CDR1 is SGHTA and CDR2 FQGNSA. The CDR3 has 14 amino acids. The CDR3 here is CASSSRQGTDTQYF. The CDR3 DNA reads TGTGCCAGCAGCTCGAGACAGGGTACAGATACGCAGTATTTT. The variable domain in full, completed from reference TRBV7-2 and TRBJ2-3, reads GAGVSQSPSNKVTEKGKDVELRCDPISGHTALYWYRQSLGQGLEFLIYFQGNSAPDKSGLPSDRFSAERTGGSVSTLTIQRTQQEDSAVYLCASSSRQGTDTQYFGPGTRLTVL.

V gene TRBV2 combines with J gene TRBJ1-5; D is possibly TRBD1 (6 bases). Germline V gene lookup returns CDR1 SNHLY and CDR2 FYNNEI. The germline V and J ends were trimmed by 7 bases and 4 bases, with 17 bases remaining between them. The CDR3 loop spans 15 amino acids. CDR3 nucleotide sequence: TGTGCCAGCAAGAGGACAGACCTTAGGAATCAGCCCCAGCATTTT. Its protein is CASKRTDLRNQPQHF.

The genes are TRBV30 and TRBJ2-4; possibly TRBD1 for D (5 bases). V lost 3 bases and J lost 0, with 15 bases in between. This CDR3 is 16 amino acids long. Per germline, CDR1 GTSNPN and CDR2 SVGIG (reference sequence). CDR3 DNA sequence: TGTGCCTGGAGCGTGGGGCGGAGATTAGCCAAAAACATTCAGTACTTC. This encodes CAWSVGRRLAKNIQYF.

The chain employs TRBV29-1 and TRBJ1-2; 9 bases match TRBD1. In germline, CDR1 is SQVTM, CDR2 ANQGSEA. This CDR3 region has 12 residues. V gave up 6 bases and J gave up 6 bases; unmatched junction bases: 5. CDR3 sequence: CSVRQGEHGYTF. CDR3 sequence (DNA): TGCAGCGTCAGACAGGGGGAGCATGGCTACACCTTC.

The V gene is TRBV6-5, the J gene TRBJ1-6; 7 nucleotides match TRBD1. Per germline, CDR1 MNHEY and CDR2 SVGAGI. V lost 7 bases, J lost 2 bases, and 5 bases stayed unmatched. This CDR3 spans 15 amino acids. The CDR3 loop is CASTKQGTYNSPLHF. CDR3 nucleotide sequence: TGTGCCAGCACCAAACAGGGGACCTATAATTCACCCCTCCACTTT.